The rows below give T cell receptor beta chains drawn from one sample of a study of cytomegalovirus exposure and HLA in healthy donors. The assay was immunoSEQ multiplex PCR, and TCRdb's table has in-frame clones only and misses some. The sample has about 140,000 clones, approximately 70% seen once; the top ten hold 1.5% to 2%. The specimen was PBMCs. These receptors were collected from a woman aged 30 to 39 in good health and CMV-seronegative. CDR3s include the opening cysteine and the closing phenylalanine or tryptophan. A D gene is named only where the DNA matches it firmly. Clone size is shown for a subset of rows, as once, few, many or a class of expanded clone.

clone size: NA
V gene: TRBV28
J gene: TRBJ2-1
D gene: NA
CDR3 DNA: TGTGCCAGCAGCGACAGTGGGGGCGAGTTCTTC
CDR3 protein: CASSDSGGEFF

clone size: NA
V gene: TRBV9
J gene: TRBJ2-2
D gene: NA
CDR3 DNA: TGTGCCAGCAGCGTAGGCAGGGGATCAGGGGAGCTGTTTTTT
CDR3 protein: CASSVGRGSGELFF

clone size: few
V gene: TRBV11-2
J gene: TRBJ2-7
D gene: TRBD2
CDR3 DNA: TGTGCCAGCAGCCGGGGGGGGGAGCAGTACTTC
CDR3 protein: CASSRGGEQYF

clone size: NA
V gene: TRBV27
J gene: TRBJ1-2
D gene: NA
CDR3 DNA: TGTGCCAGCAGTTATCGGGGGGCGTATGGCTACACCTTC
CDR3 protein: CASSYRGAYGYTF

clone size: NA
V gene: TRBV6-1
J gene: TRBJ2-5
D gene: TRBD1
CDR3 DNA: TGTGCCAGCAGGGGACAGGGGGGGGAGACCCAGTACTTC
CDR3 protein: CASRGQGGETQYF

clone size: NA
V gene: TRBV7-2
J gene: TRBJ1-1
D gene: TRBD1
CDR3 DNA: TGTGCCAGCAGCGCGCAGGGGGCTGAAGCTTTCTTT
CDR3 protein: CASSAQGAEAFF

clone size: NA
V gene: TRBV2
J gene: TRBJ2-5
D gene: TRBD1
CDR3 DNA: TGTGCCAGCAGTTCCTGGGGACAGGCCCAAGAGACCCAGTACTTC
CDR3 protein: CASSSWGQAQETQYF

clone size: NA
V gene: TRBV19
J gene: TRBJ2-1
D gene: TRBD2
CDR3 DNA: TGTGCCAGTAGTACCTCCGGGACTACCTACAATGAGCAGTTCTTC
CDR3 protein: CASSTSGTTYNEQFF

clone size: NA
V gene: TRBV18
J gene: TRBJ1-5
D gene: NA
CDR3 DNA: TGTGCCAGCTCACCAAGTTCAGGGTTGGGCAATCAGCCCCAGCATTTT
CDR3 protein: CASSPSSGLGNQPQHF

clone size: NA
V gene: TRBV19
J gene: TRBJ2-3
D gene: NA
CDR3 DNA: TGTGCCAGTAGTCATAATGGCCGGGGGAGCACAGATACGCAGTATTTT
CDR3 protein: CASSHNGRGSTDTQYF

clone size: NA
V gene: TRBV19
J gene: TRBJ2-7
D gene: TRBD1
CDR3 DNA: TGTGCCAGCAGGGGGACACGCGACTCCTACGAGCAGTACTTC
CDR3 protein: CASRGTRDSYEQYF

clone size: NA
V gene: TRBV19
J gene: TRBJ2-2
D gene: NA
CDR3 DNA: TGTGCCAGTAGTCCCCGAGGACTGCACAACACCGGGGAGCTGTTTTTT
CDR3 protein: CASSPRGLHNTGELFF

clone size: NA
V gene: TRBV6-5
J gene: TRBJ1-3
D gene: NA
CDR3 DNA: TGTGCCAGCAGTTACGATGGGGGGAACTCTGGAAACACCATATATTTT
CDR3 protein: CASSYDGGNSGNTIYF

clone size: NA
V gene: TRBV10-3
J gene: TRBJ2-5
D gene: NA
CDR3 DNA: TGTGCCATCAGTGGAAATATCGGGGGAGAAGAGACCCAGTACTTC
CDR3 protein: CAISGNIGGEETQYF

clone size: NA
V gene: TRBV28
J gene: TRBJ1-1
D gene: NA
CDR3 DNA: TGTGCCAGCACTCGCCCGGGGGTAATGAACACTGAAGCTTTCTTT
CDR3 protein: CASTRPGVMNTEAFF

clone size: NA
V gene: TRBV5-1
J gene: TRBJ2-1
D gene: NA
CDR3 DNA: TGCGCCAGCAGTTTCCGAGGACTAAACAGCCCTTTACCCTACAATGAGCAGTTCTTC
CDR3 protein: CASSFRGLNSPLPYNEQFF

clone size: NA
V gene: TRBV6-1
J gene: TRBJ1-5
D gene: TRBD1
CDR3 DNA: TGTGCCTTTGGGGACAGGGGCAATCAGCCCCAGCATTTT
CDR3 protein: CAFGDRGNQPQHF

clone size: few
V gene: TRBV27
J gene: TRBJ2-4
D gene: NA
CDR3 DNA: TGTGCCAGCAGTTTACAGGCTCCGAGAACTTATAACATTCAGTACTTC
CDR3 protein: CASSLQAPRTYNIQYF

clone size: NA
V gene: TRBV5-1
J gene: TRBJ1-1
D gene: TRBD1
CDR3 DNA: TGCGCCAGCAGCGGACAGGCCATGAACACTGAAGCTTTCTTT
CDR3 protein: CASSGQAMNTEAFF

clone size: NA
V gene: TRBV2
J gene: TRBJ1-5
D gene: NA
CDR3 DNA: TGTGCCAGCAGTGGACAGGTTAGCAATCAGCCCCAGCATTTT
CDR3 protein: CASSGQVSNQPQHF

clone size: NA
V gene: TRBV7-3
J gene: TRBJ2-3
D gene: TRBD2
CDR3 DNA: TGTGCCAGCAGACCGAGCGGGGGGGGAGCAGATACGCAGTATTTT
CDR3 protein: CASRPSGGGADTQYF

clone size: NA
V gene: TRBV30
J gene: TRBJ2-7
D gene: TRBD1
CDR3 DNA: TGTGCCTGGAAGGACAGGAGCTCCTACGAGCAGTACTTC
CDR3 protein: CAWKDRSSYEQYF

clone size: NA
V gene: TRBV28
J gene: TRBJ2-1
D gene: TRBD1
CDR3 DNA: TGTGCCAGCAGTTTAGGGGGACAGTCTGAGTTCTTC
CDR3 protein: CASSLGGQSEFF

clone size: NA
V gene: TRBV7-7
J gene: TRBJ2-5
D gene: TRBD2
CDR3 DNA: TGTGCTAGCAGCTTAGGGAGGGGTTCGGGGGGGACCCAGTACTTC
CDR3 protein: CASSLGRGSGGTQYF

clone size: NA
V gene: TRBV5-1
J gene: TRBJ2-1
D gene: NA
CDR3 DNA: TGCGCCAGCAGCTTGGTGGACTCCTGGTTCAATGAGCAGTTCTTC
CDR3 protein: CASSLVDSWFNEQFF

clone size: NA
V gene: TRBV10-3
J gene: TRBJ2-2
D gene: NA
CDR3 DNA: TGTGCCATCAGCCAGCGGGCTAACACCGGGGAGCTGTTTTTT
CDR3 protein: CAISQRANTGELFF

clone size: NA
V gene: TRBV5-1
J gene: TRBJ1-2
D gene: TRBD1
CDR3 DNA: TGCGCCAGCAGCCCGGTCCGGACAGGGGTCGCTGGCTACACCTTC
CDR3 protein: CASSPVRTGVAGYTF

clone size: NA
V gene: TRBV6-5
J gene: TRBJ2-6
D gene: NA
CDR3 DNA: TGTGCCAGCAGTGTTGCCGGGACTGGGGCCAACGTCCTGACTTTC
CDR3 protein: CASSVAGTGANVLTF

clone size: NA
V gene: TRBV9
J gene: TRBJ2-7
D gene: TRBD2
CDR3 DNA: TGTGCCAGCAGCGTCTTGGCGGGAGGGGGTTCCTACGAGCAGTACTTC
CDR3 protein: CASSVLAGGGSYEQYF

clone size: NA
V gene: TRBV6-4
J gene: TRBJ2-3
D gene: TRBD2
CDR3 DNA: TGTGCCAGCAGTGTCTCTGGAAAGGGAGGGCCGTCAGATACGCAGTATTTT
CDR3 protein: CASSVSGKGGPSDTQYF

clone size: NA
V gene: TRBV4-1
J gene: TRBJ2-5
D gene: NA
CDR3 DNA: TGCGCCAGCAGCTCGTCGGGATTACGGGGGGAGACCCAGTACTTC
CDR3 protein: CASSSSGLRGETQYF

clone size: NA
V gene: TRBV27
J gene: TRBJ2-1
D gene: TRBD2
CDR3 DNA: TGTGCCAGCAAGCCTAGCGGGAGACCTAATGAGCAGTTCTTC
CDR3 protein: CASKPSGRPNEQFF

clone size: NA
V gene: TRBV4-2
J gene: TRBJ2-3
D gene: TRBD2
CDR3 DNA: TGTGCCAGCAGCCAAGGCCCCCTAGCGGAAGATACGCAGTATTTT
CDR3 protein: CASSQGPLAEDTQYF

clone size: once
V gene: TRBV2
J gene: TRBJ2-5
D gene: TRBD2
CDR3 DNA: TGTGCCAGCCGTTTTGTGGGGGGGGAATGGACCCAGTACTTC
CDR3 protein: CASRFVGGEWTQYF

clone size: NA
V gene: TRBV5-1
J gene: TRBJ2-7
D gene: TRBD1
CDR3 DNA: TGCGCCAGCAGCCTGGGGACAGGGGCACTCGAGCAGTACTTC
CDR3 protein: CASSLGTGALEQYF

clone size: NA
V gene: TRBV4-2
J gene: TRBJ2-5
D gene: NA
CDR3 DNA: TGTGCCAGCAGCCAAGATCAGGGAGAGACCCAGTACTTC
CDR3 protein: CASSQDQGETQYF

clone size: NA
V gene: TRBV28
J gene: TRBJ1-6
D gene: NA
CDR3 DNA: TGTGCCAGCAGCTCCGGGAGTCATGATTCACCCCTCCACTTT
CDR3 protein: CASSSGSHDSPLHF

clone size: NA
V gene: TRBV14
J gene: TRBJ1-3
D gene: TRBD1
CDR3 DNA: TGTGCCAGCAGCCTGGGACAGGGGACTGGAAACACCATATATTTT
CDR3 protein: CASSLGQGTGNTIYF

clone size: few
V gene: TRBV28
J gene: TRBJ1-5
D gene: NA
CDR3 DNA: TGTGCCAGCAGGCAGAGCAATCAGCCCCAGCATTTT
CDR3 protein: CASRQSNQPQHF

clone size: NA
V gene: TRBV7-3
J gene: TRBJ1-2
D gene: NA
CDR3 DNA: TGTGCCAGCAGCTCCCCCGGACTCGACTATGGCTACACCTTC
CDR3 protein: CASSSPGLDYGYTF

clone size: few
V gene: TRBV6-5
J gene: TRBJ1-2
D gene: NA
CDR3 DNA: TGTGCCAGCCGGAGGGGGGGGGCGAGTGACTATGGCTACACCTTC
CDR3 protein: CASRRGGASDYGYTF

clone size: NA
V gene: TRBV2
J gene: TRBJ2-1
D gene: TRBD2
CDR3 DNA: TGTGCCAGCAGACTAGAAACTAGCGGGGGGTACAATGAGCAGTTCTTC
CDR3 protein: CASRLETSGGYNEQFF

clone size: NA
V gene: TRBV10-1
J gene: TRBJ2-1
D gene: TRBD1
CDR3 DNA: TGCGCCAGCAGTGAGAGCAGGGGGTACAATGAGCAGTTCTTC
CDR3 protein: CASSESRGYNEQFF

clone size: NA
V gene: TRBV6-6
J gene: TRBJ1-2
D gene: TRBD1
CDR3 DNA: TGTGCCAGCAGCCGGGACAGTTTTGAGGGCTACACCTTC
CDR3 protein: CASSRDSFEGYTF

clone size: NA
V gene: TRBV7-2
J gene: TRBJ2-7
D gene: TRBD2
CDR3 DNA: TGTGCCAGCAGCCCAAGACTAGCGGGAGGGTTAGAGCAGTACTTC
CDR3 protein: CASSPRLAGGLEQYF

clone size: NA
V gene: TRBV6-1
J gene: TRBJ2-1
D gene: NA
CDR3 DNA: TGTGCCAGCACCACCCGGGGATACTACAATGAGCAGTTCTTC
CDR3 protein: CASTTRGYYNEQFF

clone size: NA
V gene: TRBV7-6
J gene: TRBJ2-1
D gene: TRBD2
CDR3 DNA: TGTGCCAGCAGCTCTAGACTAGCGGAATACAATGAGCAGTTCTTC
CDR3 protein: CASSSRLAEYNEQFF

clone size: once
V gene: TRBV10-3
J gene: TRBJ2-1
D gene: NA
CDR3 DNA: TGTGCCATCACTGTGGACAGCCGATACAATGAGCAGTTCTTC
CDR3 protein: CAITVDSRYNEQFF

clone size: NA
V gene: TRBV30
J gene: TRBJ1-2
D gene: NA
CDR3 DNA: TGTGCCTGGAGTGTCCGGGGATGGATCTATGGCTACACCTTC
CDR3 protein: CAWSVRGWIYGYTF